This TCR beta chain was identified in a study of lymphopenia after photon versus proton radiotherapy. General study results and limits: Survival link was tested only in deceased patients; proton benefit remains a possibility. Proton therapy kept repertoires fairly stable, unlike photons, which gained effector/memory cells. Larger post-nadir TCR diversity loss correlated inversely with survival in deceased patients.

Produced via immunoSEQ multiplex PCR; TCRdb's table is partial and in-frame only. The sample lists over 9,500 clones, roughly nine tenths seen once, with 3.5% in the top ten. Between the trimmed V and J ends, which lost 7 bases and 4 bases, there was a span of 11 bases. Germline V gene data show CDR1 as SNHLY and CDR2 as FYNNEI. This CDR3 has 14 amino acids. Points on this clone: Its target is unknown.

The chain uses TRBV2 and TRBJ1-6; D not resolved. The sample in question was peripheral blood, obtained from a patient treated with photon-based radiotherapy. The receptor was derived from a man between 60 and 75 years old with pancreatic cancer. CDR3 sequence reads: CASMGREYNSPLHF. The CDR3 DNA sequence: TGTGCCAGCATGGGTAGGGAATATAATTCACCCCTCCACTTT.